The clone carrying this TCR beta chain was seen once. Its antigen is currently unknown. The sample originates from a study of shared clonotypes between healthy human individuals. Study-wide results and caveats: The four-donor shared clonotypes exceeded non-shared clonotypes in generation probability, with non-shared ones scoring lower. Shared across several donors were approximately 5% of the naive CD4 clonotypes. Rarefaction curves obtained for sorted subsets showed sequencing incomplete despite large depth.

Several immunoSEQ plates held equal portions of the genomic DNA taken from each subset. Data came from immunoSEQ multiplex PCR; TCRdb stores just in-frame clones and leaves some out. The sample yields over a million clones, 70% to 80% seen once. This sequence originates from a man younger than 35 in good health. Sequenced input: memory CD4+ T cells sorted from blood. Subset described: CD45RA-negative fraction.

CDR3 DNA sequence: TGTGCCATCAGTGAAAGCTTTGGCGGTGCCTACGAGCAGTACTTC. Translating gives CAISESFGGAYEQYF. The genes are TRBV10-3 and TRBJ2-7, with unresolved D. V lost 3 bases and J lost 2, with 14 bases in between. The CDR3 totals 15 residues. Germline V CDR1 and CDR2: ENHRY, SYGVKD.